The 8 T cell receptor beta chains below were found in one sample sequenced in a study of blood T cell repertoires in COVID-19. Repertoires were generated with immunoSEQ multiplex PCR, while TCRdb's copy carries only in-frame clones and drops some. This table has under 300,000 clones, around 89% appearing once. Sequencing was performed on peripheral blood. The receptor source for this set is a woman aged 60-70 years with COVID-19, enrolled during active disease.

The chain carries TRBV7-8 and TRBJ1-5; 11 bases align to TRBD1. The CDR3 length is 20 residues. In germline, CDR1 is SGHVS, CDR2 FQNEAQ. Trimming at V came to 1 base and at J to 3 bases, leaving 14 bases not matched to a gene. DNA for the CDR3: TGTGCCAGCAGCTTAGAAGCGTGGACAGGGGGCGCAGGGGCCAATCAGCCCCAGCATTTT. This codes for CASSLEAWTGGAGANQPQHF.

This rearrangement joins TRBV19 to TRBJ2-2; D ambiguous. V was cut by 4 bases and J by 2 bases, with 14 bases left in between. The CDR3 covers 16 residues. Germline V gene data show CDR1 as LNHDA and CDR2 as SQIVND (reference sequence). The CDR3 reads CASSKPTSLNTGELFF. Written as DNA, the CDR3 is TGTGCCAGTAGTAAGCCAACTTCCCTAAACACCGGGGAGCTGTTTTTT.

The V call is TRBV6-2 or TRBV6-3, the J call TRBJ1-1; 7 bases agree with TRBD1. Germline V gene lookup returns CDR1 MNHEY and CDR2 SVGEGT. V was pared by 4 bases and J by 9 bases, with 14 bases of the junction left unmatched. This CDR3 has 15 amino acids. In nucleotides, the CDR3 is TGTGCCAGCAGTTTCGTACAGGGGAAGGGGGTGAAAGCTTTCTTT. Translated: CASSFVQGKGVKAFF.

This clone occurred a few times. V is TRBV5-4 and J is TRBJ2-7, with 7 bases fitting TRBD1. Trimming cost V 4 bases and J 1 base; bases outside gene matches: 5. The CDR3 spans 14 residues. Germline V gives CDR1 SGHNT, CDR2 YYREEE (reference sequence). The CDR3 spells CASSHGTESYEQYF. Written as DNA, the CDR3 is TGTGCCAGCAGCCACGGGACAGAGTCCTACGAGCAGTACTTC.

The chain recombines TRBV10-3 with TRBJ1-5; TRBD1 agrees at 12 bases. Trimming removed 3 bases from V and 1 base from J; junction bases left unmatched: 7. This CDR3 has 18 residues. Germline V CDR1 and CDR2: ENHRY, SYGVKD. The chain's CDR3 is CAISDPGQGARSNQPQHF. Written as DNA, the CDR3 is TGTGCCATCAGTGACCCGGGACAGGGGGCGCGGAGCAATCAGCCCCAGCATTTT.

This chain links TRBV19 with TRBJ1-5; TRBD1 matches at 7 bases. The junction had 9 bases not matched to a gene; V was cut back by 7 bases and J by 6 bases. Germline CDR1 is LNHDA and CDR2 is SQIVND (reference sequence). The CDR3 is 14 amino acids. CDR3 DNA sequence: TGTGCCAGTACCGCCGGGACAGCGGCTCAGCCCCAGCATTTT. This encodes CASTAGTAAQPQHF.

The chain couples TRBV4-1 to TRBJ1-4; perhaps TRBD1 as D (6 bases). The CDR3 spans 15 residues. Germline CDR1 is MGHRA and CDR2 is YSYEKL. Trimming pared 5 bases from V and 4 bases from J, leaving 14 bases between. CDR3 amino acids: CASSAARTVNEKLFF. DNA for the CDR3: TGCGCCAGCAGCGCGGCCCGGACAGTTAATGAAAAACTGTTTTTT.

The chain couples TRBV6-4 to TRBJ2-1, with 7 bases fitting TRBD1. CDR1 and CDR2 from the germline V gene are MRHNA and SNTAGT. The trim removed 6 bases at V and 7 bases at J, leaving 9 bases unmatched. The CDR3 totals 14 residues. In DNA form, the CDR3 reads TGTGCCAGCAGCGCCCAAGGGGGACAGAATGAGCAGTTCTTC. This codes for CASSAQGGQNEQFF.